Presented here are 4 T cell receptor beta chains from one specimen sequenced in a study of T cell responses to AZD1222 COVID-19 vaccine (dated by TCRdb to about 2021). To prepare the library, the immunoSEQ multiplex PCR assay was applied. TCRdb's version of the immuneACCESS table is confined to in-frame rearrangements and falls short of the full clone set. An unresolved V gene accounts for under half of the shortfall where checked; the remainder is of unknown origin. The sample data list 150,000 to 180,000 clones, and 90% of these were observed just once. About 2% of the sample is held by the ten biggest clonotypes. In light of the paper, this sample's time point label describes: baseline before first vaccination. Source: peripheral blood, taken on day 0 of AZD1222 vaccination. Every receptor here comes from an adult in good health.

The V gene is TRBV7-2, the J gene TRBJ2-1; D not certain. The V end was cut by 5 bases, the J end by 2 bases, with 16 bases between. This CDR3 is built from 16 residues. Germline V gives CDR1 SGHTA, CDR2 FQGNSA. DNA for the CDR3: TGTGCCAGCAGCCCACACGGAGTCCTAACCTACAATGAGCAGTTCTTC. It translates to CASSPHGVLTYNEQFF.

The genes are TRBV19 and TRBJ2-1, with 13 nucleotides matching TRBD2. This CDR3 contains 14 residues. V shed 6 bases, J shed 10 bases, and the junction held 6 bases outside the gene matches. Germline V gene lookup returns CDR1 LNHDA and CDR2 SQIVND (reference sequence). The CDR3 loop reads CASRGLAGIWEQFF. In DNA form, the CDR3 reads TGTGCCAGTAGGGGACTAGCGGGAATCTGGGAGCAGTTCTTC.

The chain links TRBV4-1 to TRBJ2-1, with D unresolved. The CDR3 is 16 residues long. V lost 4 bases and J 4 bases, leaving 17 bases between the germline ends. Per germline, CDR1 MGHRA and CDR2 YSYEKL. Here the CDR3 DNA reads TGCGCCAGCAGCCCCTCTATGGGGTTGGGATACAATGAGCAGTTCTTC. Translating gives CASSPSMGLGYNEQFF.

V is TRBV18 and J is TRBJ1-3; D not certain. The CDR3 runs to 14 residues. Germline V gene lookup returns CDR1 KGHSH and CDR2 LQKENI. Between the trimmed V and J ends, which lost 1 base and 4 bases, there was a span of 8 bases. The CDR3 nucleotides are TGTGCCAGCTCACCACAGGACGTCGGAAACACCATATATTTT. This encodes CASSPQDVGNTIYF. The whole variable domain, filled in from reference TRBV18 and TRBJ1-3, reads NAGVMQNPRHLVRRRGQEARLRCSPMKGHSHVYWYRQLPEEGLKFMVYLQKENIIDESGMPKERFSAEFPKEGPSILRIQQVVRGDSAAYFCASSPQDVGNTIYFGEGSWLTVV.